The T cell receptor beta chain described here comes from a study of blood T cell repertoires in COVID-19. Overall study context: The United States, Italy and Spain were the sources of the acute and convalescent COVID-19 samples. In each case, the material was cDNA or gDNA derived from T cells, B-cell-depleted T cells, or PBMCs.

The Seattle site enrolled patients during active infection and followed them longitudinally. Per the original methods: Estimated nucleated cell counts came from reference gene primer amplification. The protocol was immunoSEQ multiplex PCR, while the TCRdb copy is restricted to in-frame clones and leaves out a portion. Clonal size and the V and J genes are those of that table, whereas D and trimming came from the DNA. The data show about 270,000 clones, about 84% seen once. The germline V gene encodes CDR1 SGHDN and CDR2 FVKESK. The CDR3 is made up of 13 amino acids. V lost 3 bases and J lost 6; bases outside the gene matches: 0.

The source material was peripheral blood. The receptor comes from an elderly woman with COVID-19, enrolled during active disease. The chain is built from TRBV14 and TRBJ1-5, with 9 bases lining up with TRBD1. The CDR3 loop is CASSQTGGQPQHF. The CDR3 coding sequence is TGTGCCAGCAGCCAGACAGGGGGTCAGCCCCAGCATTTT.